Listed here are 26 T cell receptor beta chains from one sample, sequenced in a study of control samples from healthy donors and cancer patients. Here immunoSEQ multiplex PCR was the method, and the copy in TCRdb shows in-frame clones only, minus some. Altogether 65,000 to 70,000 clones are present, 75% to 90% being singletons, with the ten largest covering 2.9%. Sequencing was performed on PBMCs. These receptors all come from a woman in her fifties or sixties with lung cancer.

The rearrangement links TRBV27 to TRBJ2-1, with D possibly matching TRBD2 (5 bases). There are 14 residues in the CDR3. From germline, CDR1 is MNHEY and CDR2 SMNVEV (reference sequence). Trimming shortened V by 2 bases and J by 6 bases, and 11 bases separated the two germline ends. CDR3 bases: TGTGCCAGCAGTTTAGAGAGGCGGGTCAATGAGCAGTTCTTC. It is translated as CASSLERRVNEQFF.

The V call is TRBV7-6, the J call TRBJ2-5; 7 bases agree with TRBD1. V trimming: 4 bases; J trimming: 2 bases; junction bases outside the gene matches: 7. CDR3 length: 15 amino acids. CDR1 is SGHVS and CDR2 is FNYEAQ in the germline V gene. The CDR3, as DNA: TGTGCCAGCAGCTCCATTGGGACAGCTCAAGAGACCCAGTACTTC. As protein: CASSSIGTAQETQYF.

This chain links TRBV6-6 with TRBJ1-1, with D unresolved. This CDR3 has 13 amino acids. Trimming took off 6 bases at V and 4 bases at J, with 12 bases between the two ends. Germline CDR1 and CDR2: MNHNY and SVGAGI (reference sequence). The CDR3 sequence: CASSSVGGTEAFF. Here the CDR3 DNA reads TGTGCCAGCAGCTCGGTTGGAGGCACTGAAGCTTTCTTT.

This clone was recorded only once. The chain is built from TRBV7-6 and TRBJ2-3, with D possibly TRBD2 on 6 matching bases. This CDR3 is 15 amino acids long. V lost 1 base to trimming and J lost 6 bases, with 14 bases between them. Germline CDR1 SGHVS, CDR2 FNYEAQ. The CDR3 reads CASSLVRGSGDTQYF. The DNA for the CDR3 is TGTGCCAGCAGCTTAGTCCGGGGTAGCGGTGATACGCAGTATTTT. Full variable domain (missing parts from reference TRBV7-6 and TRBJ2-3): GAGVSQSPRYKVTKRGQDVALRCDPISGHVSLYWYRQALGQGPEFLTYFNYEAQQDKSGLPNDRFSAERPEGSISTLTIQRTEQRDSAMYRCASSLVRGSGDTQYFGPGTRLTVL.

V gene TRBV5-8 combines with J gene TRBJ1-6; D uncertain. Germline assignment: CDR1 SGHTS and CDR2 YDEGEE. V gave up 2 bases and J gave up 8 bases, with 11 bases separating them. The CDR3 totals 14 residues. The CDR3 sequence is CASSLRLSDSPLHF. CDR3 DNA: TGTGCCAGCAGCTTAAGACTCTCCGATTCACCCCTCCACTTT.

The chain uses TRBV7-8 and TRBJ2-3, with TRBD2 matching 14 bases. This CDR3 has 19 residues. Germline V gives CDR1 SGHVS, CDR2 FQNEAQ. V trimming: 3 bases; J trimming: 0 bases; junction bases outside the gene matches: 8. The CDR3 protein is CASSFRRLAGGLSTDTQYF. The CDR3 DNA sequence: TGTGCCAGCAGCTTTCGGCGACTAGCGGGGGGGCTCAGCACAGATACGCAGTATTTT. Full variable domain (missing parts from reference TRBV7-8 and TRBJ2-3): GAGVSQSPRYKVAKRGQDVALRCDPISGHVSLFWYQQALGQGPEFLTYFQNEAQLDKSGLPSDRFFAERPEGSVSTLKIQRTQQEDSAVYLCASSFRRLAGGLSTDTQYFGPGTRLTVL.

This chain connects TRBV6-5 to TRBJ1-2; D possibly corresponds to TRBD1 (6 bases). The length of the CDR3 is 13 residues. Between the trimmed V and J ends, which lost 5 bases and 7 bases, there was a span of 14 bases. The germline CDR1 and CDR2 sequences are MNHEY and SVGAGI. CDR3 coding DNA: TGTGCCAGCAGTAACCGGGACACGTCTGGCTACACCTTC. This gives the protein CASSNRDTSGYTF.

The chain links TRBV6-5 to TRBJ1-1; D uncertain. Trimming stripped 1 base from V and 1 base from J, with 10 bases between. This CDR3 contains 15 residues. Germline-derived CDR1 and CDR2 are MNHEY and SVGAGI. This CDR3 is CASSYLSRANTEAFF. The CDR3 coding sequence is TGTGCCAGCAGTTACTTGAGTAGGGCGAACACTGAAGCTTTCTTT.

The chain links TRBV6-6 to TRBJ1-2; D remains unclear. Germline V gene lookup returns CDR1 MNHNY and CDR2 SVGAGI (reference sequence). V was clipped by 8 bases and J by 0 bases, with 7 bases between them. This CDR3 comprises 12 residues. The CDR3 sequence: CASEEANYGYTF. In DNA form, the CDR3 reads TGTGCCAGCGAGGAGGCTAACTATGGCTACACCTTC.

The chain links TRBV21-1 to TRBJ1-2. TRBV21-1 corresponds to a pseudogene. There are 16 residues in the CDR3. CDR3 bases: TGTGCCAGCAGCAATAGGCGGGGGGCGTGTGAGAATGGCTACACCTTC. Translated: CASSNRRGACENGYTF.

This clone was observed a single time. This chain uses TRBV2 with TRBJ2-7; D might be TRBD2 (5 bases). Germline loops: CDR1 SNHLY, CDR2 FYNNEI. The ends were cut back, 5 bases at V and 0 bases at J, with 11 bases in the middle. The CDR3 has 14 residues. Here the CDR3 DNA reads TGTGCCAGCAGTCCGGACTTCTCCTCCTACGAGCAGTACTTC. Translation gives CASSPDFSSYEQYF.

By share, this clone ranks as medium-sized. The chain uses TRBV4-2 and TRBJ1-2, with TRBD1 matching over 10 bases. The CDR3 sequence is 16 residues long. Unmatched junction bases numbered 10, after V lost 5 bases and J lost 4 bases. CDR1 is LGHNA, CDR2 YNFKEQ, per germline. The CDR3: CASSSPGQGQVYGYTF. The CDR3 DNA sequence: TGTGCCAGCAGCTCTCCGGGACAGGGGCAGGTCTATGGCTACACCTTC.

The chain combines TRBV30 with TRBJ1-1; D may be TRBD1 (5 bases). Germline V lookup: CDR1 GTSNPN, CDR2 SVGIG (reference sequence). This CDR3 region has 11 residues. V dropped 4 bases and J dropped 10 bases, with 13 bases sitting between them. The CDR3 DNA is TGTGCCTGGAATTTCCCAGGGAGAGCTTTCTTT. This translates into CAWNFPGRAFF.

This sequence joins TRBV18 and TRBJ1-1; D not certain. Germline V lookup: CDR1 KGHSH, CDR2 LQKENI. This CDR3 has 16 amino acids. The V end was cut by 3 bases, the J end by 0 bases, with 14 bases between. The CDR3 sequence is CASSPEDGYLNTEAFF. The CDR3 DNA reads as TGTGCCAGCTCACCCGAGGACGGGTACCTGAACACTGAAGCTTTCTTT.

CDR3 region: CASSSDRGSEAFF. The CDR3 bases are TGTGCCAGCAGCTCGGACAGGGGCTCTGAAGCTTTCTTT. The chain couples TRBV7-2 to TRBJ1-1; 9 bases map to TRBD1. Germline V lookup: CDR1 SGHTA, CDR2 FQGNSA. CDR3 length equals 13 residues. The V segment lost 4 bases and the J segment 6 bases; nucleotides outside the gene matches: 3.

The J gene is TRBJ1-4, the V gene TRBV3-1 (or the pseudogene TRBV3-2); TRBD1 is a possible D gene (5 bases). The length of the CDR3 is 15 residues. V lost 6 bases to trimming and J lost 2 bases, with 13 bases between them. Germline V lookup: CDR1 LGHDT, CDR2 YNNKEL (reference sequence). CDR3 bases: TGTGCCAGCAGTCGGAGGGCAGGGACTAATGAAAAACTGTTTTTT. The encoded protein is CASSRRAGTNEKLFF.

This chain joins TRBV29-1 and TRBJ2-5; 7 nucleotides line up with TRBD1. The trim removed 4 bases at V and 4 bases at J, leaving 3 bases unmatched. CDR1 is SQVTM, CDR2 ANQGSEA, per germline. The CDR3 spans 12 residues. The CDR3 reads CSVVGGGETQYF. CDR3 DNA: TGCAGCGTTGTAGGGGGCGGAGAGACCCAGTACTTC.

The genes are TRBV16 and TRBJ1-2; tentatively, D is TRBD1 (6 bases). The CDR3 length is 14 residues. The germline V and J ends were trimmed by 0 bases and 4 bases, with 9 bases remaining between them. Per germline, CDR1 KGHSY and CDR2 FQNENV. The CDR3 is CASSQSRTAYGYTF. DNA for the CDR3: TGTGCCAGCAGCCAATCCAGGACAGCCTATGGCTACACCTTC.

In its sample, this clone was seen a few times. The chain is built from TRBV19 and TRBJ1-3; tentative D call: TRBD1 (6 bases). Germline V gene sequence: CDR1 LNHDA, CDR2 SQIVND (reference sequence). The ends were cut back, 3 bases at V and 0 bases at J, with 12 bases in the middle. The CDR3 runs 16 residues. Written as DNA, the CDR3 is TGTGCCAGTAGTATTCGACCAGGGGCCTCTGGAAACACCATATATTTT. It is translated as CASSIRPGASGNTIYF.

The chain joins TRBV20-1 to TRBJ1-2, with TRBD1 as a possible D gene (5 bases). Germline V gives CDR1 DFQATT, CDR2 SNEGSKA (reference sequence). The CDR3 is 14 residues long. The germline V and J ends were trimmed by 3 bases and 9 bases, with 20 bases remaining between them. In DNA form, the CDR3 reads TGCAGTGCTAGTTCGGCGGCGTCAGGGAGTAGCTACACCTTC. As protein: CSASSAASGSSYTF.

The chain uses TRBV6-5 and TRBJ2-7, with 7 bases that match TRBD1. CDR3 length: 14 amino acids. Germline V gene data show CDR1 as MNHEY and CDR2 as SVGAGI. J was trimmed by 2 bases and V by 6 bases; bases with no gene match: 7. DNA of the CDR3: TGTGCCAGCAGGATAGGACAGGAGGCCTACGAGCAGTACTTC. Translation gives CASRIGQEAYEQYF.

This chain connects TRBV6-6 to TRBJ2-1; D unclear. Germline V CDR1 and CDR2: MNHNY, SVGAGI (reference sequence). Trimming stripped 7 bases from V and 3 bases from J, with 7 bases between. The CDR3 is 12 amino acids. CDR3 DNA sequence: TGTGCCAGCATTGGCATCTACAATGAGCAGTTCTTC. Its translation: CASIGIYNEQFF.

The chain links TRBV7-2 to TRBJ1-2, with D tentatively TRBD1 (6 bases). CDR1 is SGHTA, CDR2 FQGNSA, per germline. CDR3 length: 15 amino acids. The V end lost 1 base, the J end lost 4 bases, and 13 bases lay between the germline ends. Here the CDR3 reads CASSLVAGEGYGYTF. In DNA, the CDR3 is TGTGCCAGCAGCTTAGTGGCAGGGGAAGGCTATGGCTACACCTTC. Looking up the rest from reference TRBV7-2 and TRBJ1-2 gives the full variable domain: GAGVSQSPSNKVTEKGKDVELRCDPISGHTALYWYRQSLGQGLEFLIYFQGNSAPDKSGLPSDRFSAERTGGSVSTLTIQRTQQEDSAVYLCASSLVAGEGYGYTFGSGTRLTVV.

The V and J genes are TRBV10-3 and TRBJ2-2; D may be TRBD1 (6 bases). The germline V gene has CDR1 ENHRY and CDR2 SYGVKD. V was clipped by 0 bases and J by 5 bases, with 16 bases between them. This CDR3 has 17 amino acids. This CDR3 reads CAISESRPGEGTGELFF. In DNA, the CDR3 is TGTGCCATCAGTGAGTCGAGGCCAGGGGAAGGGACCGGGGAGCTGTTTTTT.

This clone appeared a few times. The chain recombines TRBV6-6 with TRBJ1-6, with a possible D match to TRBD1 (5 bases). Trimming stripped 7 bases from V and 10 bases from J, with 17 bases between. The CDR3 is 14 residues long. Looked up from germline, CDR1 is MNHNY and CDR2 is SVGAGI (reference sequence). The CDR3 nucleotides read TGTGCCAGCACTCAGGAGGGGAGATCCTCACCCCTCCACTTT. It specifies CASTQEGRSSPLHF.

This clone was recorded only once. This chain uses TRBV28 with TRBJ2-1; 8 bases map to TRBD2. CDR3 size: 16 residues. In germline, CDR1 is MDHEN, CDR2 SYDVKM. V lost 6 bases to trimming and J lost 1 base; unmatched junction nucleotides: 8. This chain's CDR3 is CASSPERGWSYNEQFF. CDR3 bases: TGTGCCAGCAGCCCAGAGCGGGGGTGGTCCTACAATGAGCAGTTCTTC.